Given below is one T cell receptor (beta chain) in context. This entry comes from a study of blood T cell repertoires in COVID-19. About the study: The analysed material was cDNA or gDNA that came from T cells, B-cell-depleted T cells, or PBMCs.

This CDR3 region has 16 residues. The ends were cut back, 1 base at V and 1 base at J, with 12 bases in the middle. Germline V gene lookup returns CDR1 SGHTA and CDR2 FQGNSA. Profiled with immunoSEQ multiplex PCR; TCRdb holds only in-frame clones, not every one. The sample includes approximately 58,000 clones, 65% to 90% of them seen just once. The source of this sequence is a woman aged 55 to 70 with acute or convalescent COVID-19. The J gene is TRBJ2-3, the V gene TRBV7-2, with D tentatively TRBD2 (5 bases). The sample was peripheral blood. In DNA form, the CDR3 reads TGTGCCAGCAGCTTAGTTATTACTAGAGGCACAGATACGCAGTATTTT. It specifies CASSLVITRGTDTQYF.